The following is a T cell receptor (beta chain) sequence with its context. The antigen remains unidentified. The germline V and J ends were trimmed by 0 bases and 6 bases, with 8 bases remaining between them. CDR3 length: 13 amino acids. Germline V gene lookup returns CDR1 SEHNR and CDR2 FQNEAQ (reference sequence). Cultured CD4+ T-cell DNA underwent Oncomine TCR Beta short-read sequencing. TCRdb re-called the PCR reads with MiXCR, one entry per CDR3 protein. The profile shows approximately 15,000 distinct CDR3 sequences, 40% to 45% of them singletons. The entry originates in a study of vaccination and CD4 T cells after COVID-19. Across the study: Overlapping spike peptides from SARS-CoV-2, HCoV-NL63, HCoV-OC43 and HCoV-229E served to stimulate the cells.

Treatment given: roughly 11-day PBMC culture with coronavirus spike peptide pools or control peptides (ViraFEST assay). ViraFEST used peptide pools to expand antigen-specific T cells before TCR sequencing. Every positive PCR date fell between March and December 2020, earlier than the US Alpha, Beta and Delta variants. V gene TRBV7-9 combines with J gene TRBJ1-1; perhaps TRBD1 as D (5 bases). The receptor was derived from a human donor with COVID-19. Sequencing was carried out using cultured CD4+ T cells from blood. CDR3 region: CASSLARDSEAFF. In DNA, the CDR3 is TGTGCCAGCAGCTTAGCCAGGGACTCTGAAGCTTTCTTT.